The T cell receptor beta chain under discussion was sequenced for a study of blood T cell repertoires in COVID-19. Turning to the study itself: COVID-19 samples from acute and convalescent phases originated in the United States, Italy and Spain. PBMCs, B-cell-depleted T cells, or T cells provided the cDNA or gDNA that made up the material.

Trimming took off 7 bases at V and 0 bases at J, with 21 bases between the two ends. The germline V gene has CDR1 MDHEN and CDR2 SYDVKM. The CDR3 is made up of 18 amino acids. Data came from immunoSEQ multiplex PCR; TCRdb stores just in-frame clones and leaves some out. The sample carries 49,000 or so clones, 80% to 90% recorded once. The chain links TRBV28 to TRBJ2-2; a weak D match, TRBD1 (6 bases). The source material was peripheral blood. The sequence derives from an elderly woman with COVID-19, enrolled during active disease. This chain's CDR3 is CASTTFGWGHPNTGELFF. The CDR3 coding sequence is TGTGCCAGCACCACCTTCGGGTGGGGGCATCCGAACACCGGGGAGCTGTTTTTT.